This TCR beta chain stems from a study of blood T cell repertoires in COVID-19. This clone has only a few counts. Germline V gene sequence: CDR1 SGHTA, CDR2 FQGNSA. The V and J ends lost 4 bases and 6 bases respectively, with 12 bases between them. The CDR3 is 13 residues long. The table came from immunoSEQ multiplex PCR; TCRdb's copy has only in-frame clones and leaves some out. The sample shows about 300,000 clones, 75% to 90% of them seen only once. This TCR was sampled from a man aged 18 to 29 with active or convalescent COVID-19. The V call is TRBV7-2, the J call TRBJ1-2, with D possibly TRBD1 on 5 matching bases. The material sequenced was peripheral blood. CDR3 region: CASSSQGLDGYTF. The CDR3, as DNA: TGTGCCAGCAGCTCCCAGGGCTTGGATGGCTACACCTTC.